This T cell receptor beta chain was captured in a study of blood T cell repertoires in COVID-19. Turning to the study itself: Acute-phase and convalescent COVID-19 samples originated in the United States, Italy and Spain. T cells, B-cell-depleted T cells, or PBMCs supplied cDNA or gDNA.

Authors' analysis steps: Amplification of reference gene primers was used by the study to estimate nucleated cell counts. Using immunoSEQ multiplex PCR, the repertoire was profiled, and TCRdb retains in-frame clones only, with some absent. V, J and clone size derive from that table, while D and trimming were established from the DNA sequence. This sample has roughly 130,000 clones; around 80% occur once, and the top ten carry around 4%. The origin of this receptor is a man in his 60s with acute or convalescent COVID-19. Sequencing was done on a sample of peripheral blood.

The CDR3 nucleotides are TGTGCCAGCAGTATAGGACAGTATAATTCACCCCTCCACTTT. Its protein is CASSIGQYNSPLHF. The V gene is TRBV27, the J gene TRBJ1-6; maybe TRBD1 (6 bases). Trimming removed 5 bases at V and 4 bases at J, with 9 bases between. Germline CDR1 is MNHEY and CDR2 is SMNVEV (reference sequence). The CDR3 runs to 14 residues.